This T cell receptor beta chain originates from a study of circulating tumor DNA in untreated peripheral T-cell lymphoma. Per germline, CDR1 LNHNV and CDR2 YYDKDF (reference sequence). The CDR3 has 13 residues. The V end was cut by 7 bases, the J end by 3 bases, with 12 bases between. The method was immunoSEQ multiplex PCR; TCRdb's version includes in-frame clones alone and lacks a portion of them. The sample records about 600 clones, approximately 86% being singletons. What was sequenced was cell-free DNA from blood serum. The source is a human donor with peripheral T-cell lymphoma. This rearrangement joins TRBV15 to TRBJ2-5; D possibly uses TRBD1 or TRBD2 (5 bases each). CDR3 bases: TGTGCCACCAACCAGGGAGAAGAAGAGACCCAGTACTTC. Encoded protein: CATNQGEEETQYF. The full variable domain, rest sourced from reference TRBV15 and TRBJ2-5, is DAMVIQNPRYQVTQFGKPVTLSCSQTLNHNVMYWYQQKSSQAPKLLFHYYDKDFNNEADTPDNFQSRRPNTSFCFLDIRSPGLGDTAMYLCATNQGEEETQYFGPGTRLLVL.